Below, 2 T cell receptor beta chains from the same sample are listed, as sequenced in a study of blood T cell repertoires in COVID-19. The protocol was immunoSEQ multiplex PCR, while the TCRdb copy is restricted to in-frame clones and leaves out a portion. The sample holds approximately 100,000 clones; about 89% are singletons and the top ten take roughly 19%. The sequenced sample consisted of peripheral blood. These receptors were taken from a human donor with acute or convalescent COVID-19. The donor label of this sample is uncertain.

The chain uses TRBV18 and TRBJ2-2, with D tentatively TRBD1 (6 bases). CDR3 length equals 14 residues. Germline CDR1 reads KGHSH; CDR2 reads LQKENI. Between the trimmed V and J ends, which lost 8 bases and 0 bases, there was a span of 10 bases. CDR3 region: CASTQGTNTGELFF. In nucleotides, the CDR3 is TGTGCCAGCACGCAGGGGACGAACACCGGGGAGCTGTTTTTT.

The V gene is TRBV6-6, the J gene TRBJ1-3; possibly TRBD1 for D (5 bases). Trimming took 6 bases from V and 0 from J, leaving 12 bases between them. CDR1 is MNHNY and CDR2 is SVGAGI in the germline V gene (reference sequence). The length of the CDR3 is 15 residues. This CDR3 reads CASRPTANSGNTIYF. The CDR3 nucleotides are TGTGCCAGCAGACCGACAGCCAACTCTGGAAACACCATATATTTT.